Given below is one T cell receptor beta chain in context. Its antigen is unknown. Using immunoSEQ multiplex PCR, the repertoire was profiled, and TCRdb retains in-frame clones only, with some absent. The sample records 200,000 to 300,000 clones, around 90% being singletons. The sample comes from a study of cytomegalovirus exposure and HLA in healthy donors. Findings and caveats of the study: The authors confirmed in vitro that a few CMV-associated chains were specific for CMV antigens.

The receptor's source is a woman aged 25 to 39 in good health and CMV-seronegative. Source material: PBMCs.

As DNA, the CDR3 is TGTGCCACCAGCAGAGGACAGAACTACGAGCAGTACTTC. Amino acid sequence: CATSRGQNYEQYF. The chain has TRBV15 and TRBJ2-7; possibly TRBD1 for D (5 bases). Trimming removed 1 base from V and 3 bases from J, with 7 bases in between. The CDR3 loop spans 13 amino acids. CDR1 and CDR2 (germline): LNHNV, YYDKDF (reference sequence).